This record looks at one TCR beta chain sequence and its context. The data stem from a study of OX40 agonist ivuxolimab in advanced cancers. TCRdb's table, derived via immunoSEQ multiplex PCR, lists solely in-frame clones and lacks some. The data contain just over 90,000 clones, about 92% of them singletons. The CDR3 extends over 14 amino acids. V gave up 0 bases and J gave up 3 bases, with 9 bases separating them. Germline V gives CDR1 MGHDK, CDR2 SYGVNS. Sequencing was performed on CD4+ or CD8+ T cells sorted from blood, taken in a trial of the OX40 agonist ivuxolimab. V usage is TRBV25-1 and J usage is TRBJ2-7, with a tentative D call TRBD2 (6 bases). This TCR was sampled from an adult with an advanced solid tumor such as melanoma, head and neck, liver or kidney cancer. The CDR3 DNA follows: TGTGCCAGCAGTGAATACGGGAGAAACTACGAGCAGTACTTC. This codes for CASSEYGRNYEQYF.